Listed below are T cell receptor beta chains from one sample, sequenced in a study of beta chain features in type 1 diabetes. Using immunoSEQ multiplex PCR, the repertoire was profiled, and TCRdb retains in-frame clones only, with some absent. The sample includes around 280,000 clones, 15% seen only once; the top ten take 0.015% to 0.019%. The specimen was naive CD4+ T cells from blood. These receptors originate from a man aged 18 to 35 with type 1 diabetes. Both conserved end residues are part of each CDR3. The D gene is left open where the match is weak. Clone sizes are given selectively: once, few, many, or a class where the clone is expanded.

V gene	clone size	J gene	D gene	CDR3 protein	CDR3 DNA
TRBV14	few	TRBJ2-1	NA	CASSQGGSYNEQFF	TGTGCCAGCAGCCAAGGAGGGTCCTACAATGAGCAGTTCTTC
TRBV28	NA	TRBJ1-2	TRBD1	CASSSRGQDYGYTF	TGTGCCAGCAGTTCCAGGGGGCAGGACTATGGCTACACCTTC
TRBV20-1	NA	TRBJ2-7	NA	CSARWRIEQYF	TGCAGTGCTAGGTGGAGGATCGAGCAGTACTTC
TRBV18	NA	TRBJ1-1	TRBD1	CASSPPNGQGNAEAFF	TGTGCCAGCTCACCACCCAATGGACAGGGGAACGCTGAAGCTTTCTTT
TRBV7-6	few	TRBJ2-2	NA	CASSPDWTGELFF	TGTGCCAGCAGCCCAGACTGGACCGGGGAGCTGTTTTTT
TRBV15	few	TRBJ2-7	NA	CATSRKDSLSYEQYF	TGTGCCACCAGCAGAAAAGACAGCCTTTCCTACGAGCAGTACTTC
TRBV4-3	many	TRBJ2-3	NA	CASSHLASGTDTQYF	TGCGCCAGCAGCCACTTGGCGAGCGGCACAGATACGCAGTATTTT
TRBV7-8	few	TRBJ2-5	NA	CASSYSQVGETQYF	TGTGCCAGCAGCTATTCTCAGGTCGGAGAGACCCAGTACTTC
TRBV4-3	NA	TRBJ1-5	NA	CASSKTANQPQHF	TGCGCCAGCAGCAAGACAGCAAATCAGCCCCAGCATTTT
TRBV6-6	NA	TRBJ2-7	NA	CASSPTRGPSEQYF	TGTGCCAGCAGCCCTACCAGGGGACCTAGCGAGCAGTACTTC
TRBV7-9	NA	TRBJ2-3	NA	CASMRWGHPNPDTQYF	TGTGCCAGTATGAGGTGGGGCCACCCTAATCCAGATACGCAGTATTTT
TRBV4-2	NA	TRBJ2-3	TRBD2	CASSQGWGTSGSTDTQYF	TGTGCCAGCAGCCAAGGTTGGGGGACTAGCGGAAGCACAGATACGCAGTATTTT
TRBV29-1	few	TRBJ1-1	NA	CSVEALFNTEAFF	TGCAGCGTTGAAGCCCTCTTCAACACTGAAGCTTTCTTT
TRBV30	few	TRBJ2-5	NA	CAWSVAGPQETQYF	TGTGCCTGGAGTGTAGCGGGCCCCCAAGAGACCCAGTACTTC
TRBV29-1	few	TRBJ1-2	NA	CSVEVYNYGYTF	TGCAGCGTTGAAGTTTATAACTATGGCTACACCTTC
TRBV5-1	NA	TRBJ2-1	TRBD2	CASSRTSNEQFF	TGCGCCAGCAGCCGGACTAGTAATGAGCAGTTCTTC
TRBV6-6	few	TRBJ2-1	NA	CASSYGQGHEQFF	TGTGCCAGCAGTTACGGGCAGGGGCATGAGCAGTTCTTC
TRBV10-3	few	TRBJ2-5	TRBD2	CAISEKGTSGKETQYF	TGTGCCATCAGTGAGAAAGGGACTAGCGGGAAAGAGACCCAGTACTTC
TRBV5-1	few	TRBJ2-7	NA	CASRLTGQSSYEQYF	TGCGCCAGCCGCCTGACCGGACAGAGCTCCTACGAGCAGTACTTC
TRBV25-1	once	TRBJ2-7	NA	CASSRVGGPVHEQYF	TGTGCCAGCAGTCGCGTTGGCGGCCCGGTCCACGAGCAGTACTTC
TRBV6-5	NA	TRBJ2-5	NA	CASSLGPGETQYF	TGTGCCAGCAGTCTGGGGCCAGGGGAGACCCAGTACTTC
TRBV7-9	NA	TRBJ2-1	NA	CAPSSNYNEQFF	TGTGCCCCAAGTAGTAACTACAATGAGCAGTTCTTC
TRBV5-1	few	TRBJ2-7	NA	CASSLEGAGYEQYF	TGCGCCAGCAGCTTGGAAGGGGCCGGCTACGAGCAGTACTTC
TRBV4-2	few	TRBJ2-4	NA	CASSQDRRGAPKNIQYF	TGTGCCAGCAGCCAAGATAGGAGGGGCGCTCCCAAAAACATTCAGTACTTC
TRBV7-2	NA	TRBJ2-3	NA	CASSQGFDTQYF	TGTGCCAGCAGCCAGGGCTTCGATACGCAGTATTTT
TRBV19	few	TRBJ1-5	NA	CASMTGHQPQHF	TGTGCCAGTATGACAGGTCATCAGCCCCAGCATTTT
TRBV5-5	few	TRBJ2-3	NA	CASSYTVPTDTQYF	TGTGCCAGCAGCTATACAGTGCCCACAGATACGCAGTATTTT
TRBV2	few	TRBJ1-4	NA	CASSEQGIGEKLFF	TGTGCCAGCAGTGAACAGGGGATTGGGGAAAAACTGTTTTTT
TRBV4-3	NA	TRBJ2-2	TRBD1	CASSQEGGADTGELFF	TGCGCCAGCAGCCAAGAAGGGGGCGCAGACACCGGGGAGCTGTTTTTT
TRBV30	NA	TRBJ1-5	TRBD1	CAFGQGGQPQHF	TGTGCCTTTGGACAGGGGGGGCAGCCCCAGCATTTT
TRBV11-2	few	TRBJ1-2	TRBD1	CASSSTRDRPLYTF	TGTGCCAGCAGCTCGACAAGGGACAGGCCTCTGTACACCTTC
TRBV7-2	few	TRBJ2-7	TRBD1	CASSLYQGAEQYF	TGTGCCAGCAGCTTATACCAGGGGGCCGAGCAGTACTTC
TRBV20-1	NA	TRBJ1-2	NA	CSALVGYGYTF	TGCAGTGCGCTAGTGGGTTATGGCTACACCTTC
TRBV7-2	few	TRBJ1-2	TRBD1	CASSLGTGSVGYTF	TGTGCCAGCAGCTTGGGGACAGGGTCGGTGGGCTACACCTTC
TRBV6-1	NA	TRBJ1-2	NA	CASSDRGGYTF	TGTGCCAGCAGTGATAGGGGTGGCTACACCTTC
TRBV6-5	NA	TRBJ1-3	TRBD1	CASSSGTDGNTIYF	TGTGCCTCTTCCTCCGGGACAGATGGAAACACCATATATTTT
TRBV5-1	NA	TRBJ2-1	TRBD2	CASSMTSGEQFF	TGCGCCAGCAGCATGACTAGCGGCGAGCAGTTCTTC
TRBV14	few	TRBJ2-3	NA	CASSQGSGDTQYF	TGTGCCAGCAGCCAAGGATCGGGAGATACGCAGTATTTT
TRBV5-1	few	TRBJ2-3	TRBD2	CASSFSSGGTDTQYF	TGCGCCAGCAGCTTCTCTAGCGGGGGCACAGATACGCAGTATTTT
TRBV18	NA	TRBJ2-3	NA	CASSPIENTDTQYF	TGTGCCAGCTCACCAATCGAGAACACAGATACGCAGTATTTT
TRBV30	NA	TRBJ2-3	TRBD2	CAWSSGGKVTDTQYF	TGTGCCTGGAGTTCGGGGGGAAAGGTCACAGATACGCAGTATTTT
TRBV30	few	TRBJ2-3	NA	CAWSSGVQDTQYF	TGTGCCTGGAGTTCGGGGGTTCAAGATACGCAGTATTTT
TRBV4-3	NA	TRBJ2-7	TRBD1	CASSQWTGPSGQYF	TGCGCCAGCAGCCAGTGGACAGGCCCCTCGGGGCAGTACTTC
TRBV30	few	TRBJ2-6	NA	CAWSDRSSGANVLTF	TGTGCCTGGAGCGACAGGAGCTCTGGGGCCAACGTCCTGACTTTC
TRBV28	few	TRBJ2-5	NA	CASSLSPALETQYF	TGTGCCAGCAGTTTATCCCCAGCGTTAGAGACCCAGTACTTC
TRBV7-9	few	TRBJ1-1	NA	CASSLLPGAGTEAFF	TGTGCCAGCAGCTTGCTCCCAGGGGCAGGTACTGAAGCTTTCTTT
TRBV7-9	NA	TRBJ2-7	NA	CASSSPRGGGPSYEQYF	TGTGCCAGCAGCTCACCCCGGGGCGGGGGCCCCTCCTACGAGCAGTACTTC
TRBV7-2	few	TRBJ2-7	TRBD1	CASRRTGGYDEQYF	TGTGCCAGCAGGCGTACAGGGGGCTACGACGAGCAGTACTTC
TRBV6-6	NA	TRBJ1-2	NA	CASSYDRRGYTF	TGTGCCAGCAGCTACGACAGGCGCGGTTACACCTTC
TRBV10-3	few	TRBJ2-1	TRBD2	CAISELAGGGVEQFF	TGTGCCATCAGTGAACTAGCGGGAGGGGGCGTGGAGCAGTTCTTC
TRBV5-6	few	TRBJ1-1	TRBD1	CASRSTGASEAFF	TGTGCCAGCAGAAGCACAGGGGCTTCCGAAGCTTTCTTT